Detailed here is one TCR beta chain. What it binds is unknown. It was with 60 Vbeta and 13 Jbeta primers that the PCR ran. Assay: immunoSEQ multiplex PCR; the TCRdb copy retains only in-frame clones and omits some. Among about 160,000 clones listed, approximately 72% were seen once. The sample is drawn from a study of cytomegalovirus exposure and HLA in healthy donors. Study-wide findings and caveats: A cluster of highly shared sequence variants was likely a sequencing artifact. Later work found most CMV-associated TCR beta chains apparently HLA-restricted. Productive status was seen about 90% or about 30% of the time for most TCR beta V segments in an earlier analysis. Cytomegalovirus status, reportedly, was diagnosed with high specificity and sensitivity by the classifier.

V was pared by 2 bases and J by 5 bases, with 6 bases of the junction left unmatched. CDR3 size: 15 residues. Germline V CDR1 and CDR2: SGHAT, FQNNGV. The gene calls are TRBV11-2 and TRBJ2-5; 9 bases agree with TRBD1. Sequenced input: PBMCs. The receptor's source is a female donor in good health and CMV-seronegative. The CDR3 region is CASSLWGQGVETQYF. CDR3 nucleotides: TGTGCCAGCAGCTTATGGGGACAGGGAGTGGAGACCCAGTACTTC.